This TCR beta chain was captured by sequencing in a study of T cell responses to AZD1222 COVID-19 vaccine. General study points: Seropositive AZD1222 recipients at baseline numbered only five or six. Researchers report vaccine-associated CD4 TCRs spanning spike, with dominance at 160-218 and 743-854.

CDR1 SGHTA and CDR2 FQGNSA come from the germline V gene. CDR3 length: 16 residues. Deletions cut 5 bases from V and 4 bases from J, with 17 bases between. Points on this clone: What it binds is unknown.

Generated by immunoSEQ multiplex PCR, the TCRdb table keeps only in-frame clones and is missing some. Of roughly 130,000 clones listed, roughly 92% are singletons. The material was peripheral blood, obtained 28 days after the second AZD1222 dose. The clonotype originates from an adult who received the AZD1222 COVID-19 vaccine. The genes are TRBV7-2 and TRBJ2-2; D may be TRBD1 (6 bases). CDR3 residues: CASSRDTNPGTGELFF. CDR3 nucleotides: TGTGCCAGCAGCCGGGACACCAACCCAGGCACCGGGGAGCTGTTTTTT.